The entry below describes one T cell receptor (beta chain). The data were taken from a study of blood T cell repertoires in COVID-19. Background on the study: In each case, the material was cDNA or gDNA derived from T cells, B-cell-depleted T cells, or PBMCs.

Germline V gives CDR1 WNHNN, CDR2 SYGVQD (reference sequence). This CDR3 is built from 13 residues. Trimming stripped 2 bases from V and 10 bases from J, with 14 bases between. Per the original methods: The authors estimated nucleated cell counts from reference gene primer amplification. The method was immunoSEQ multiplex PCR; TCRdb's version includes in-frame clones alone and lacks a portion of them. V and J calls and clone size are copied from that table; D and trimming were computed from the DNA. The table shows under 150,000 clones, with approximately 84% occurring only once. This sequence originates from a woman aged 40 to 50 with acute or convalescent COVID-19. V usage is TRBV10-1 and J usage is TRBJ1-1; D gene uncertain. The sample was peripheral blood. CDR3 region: CASSEVTGGGAFF. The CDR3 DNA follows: TGCGCCAGCAGTGAGGTCACCGGCGGTGGAGCTTTCTTT.